Following are 21 T cell receptor beta chains from one sample sequenced in a study of cytomegalovirus exposure and HLA in healthy donors. The PCR used 60 Vbeta and 13 Jbeta primers. Method: immunoSEQ multiplex PCR; TCRdb's copy keeps in-frame clones and lacks some. The ten top clones account for 11%, within a sample of around 57,000 clones. Specimen: PBMCs. These receptors originate from a woman aged 45-60 years in good health and CMV-seropositive.

This sequence joins TRBV28 and TRBJ1-5; D unclear. Germline CDR1 is MDHEN and CDR2 is SYDVKM. The CDR3 loop spans 12 amino acids. Between the trimmed V and J ends, which lost 7 bases and 6 bases, there was a span of 10 bases. CDR3 DNA: TGTGCCAGCAAGAAGAGCGCTCAGCCCCAGCATTTT. As protein: CASKKSAQPQHF.

The chain links TRBV6-6 to TRBJ1-5; 8 bases are a match to TRBD1. Germline V gene data show CDR1 as MNHNY and CDR2 as SVGAGI (reference sequence). The V gene end was trimmed by 8 bases and the J gene end by 2 bases; junction bases not matched to a gene: 8. This CDR3 has 15 amino acids. As DNA, the CDR3 is TGTGCCAGCGTAGGACAGGGTTTGGGCAATCAGCCCCAGCATTTT. It specifies CASVGQGLGNQPQHF.

The chain is built from TRBV10-3 and TRBJ2-2, with 13 positions matching TRBD2. This CDR3 contains 16 residues. CDR1 is ENHRY, CDR2 SYGVKD, per germline. The V and J ends lost 6 bases and 2 bases, in that order; junction bases with no gene match: 3. CDR3 sequence (DNA): TGTGCCATCAGGGGGGGACTAGCGGGAAACACCGGGGAGCTGTTTTTT. Translation: CAIRGGLAGNTGELFF.

The J gene is TRBJ2-4, the V gene TRBV6-5, with 7 positions matching TRBD1. CDR1 and CDR2 from the germline V gene are MNHEY and SVGAGI. The CDR3 runs 14 residues. The V and J ends lost 6 bases and 8 bases, in that order; junction bases with no gene match: 10. The CDR3 DNA follows: TGTGCCAGCAGGCCGGGCAGGGGGAGAGACATTCAGTACTTC. Residues: CASRPGRGRDIQYF.

V is TRBV6-5 and J is TRBJ1-1; possibly TRBD1 for D (5 bases). V lost 6 bases and J lost 1, with 12 bases in between. The CDR3 spans 14 residues. Germline CDR1 MNHEY, CDR2 SVGAGI. CDR3 bases: TGTGCCAGCAGATCGGCAACAGGGAACACTGAAGCTTTCTTT. Amino acid sequence: CASRSATGNTEAFF.

CDR3 nucleotide sequence: TGCGCCAGCAGCCAGGAACAGGTCTCTAACTATGGCTACACCTTC. Translation gives CASSQEQVSNYGYTF. The chain has TRBV4-1 and TRBJ1-2; a weak D match, TRBD1 (5 bases). This CDR3 is built from 15 residues. V was trimmed by 3 bases and J by 0 bases, leaving 11 bases between them. Per germline, CDR1 MGHRA and CDR2 YSYEKL.

The rearrangement links TRBV7-9 to TRBJ2-1; D is possibly TRBD2 (7 bases). The CDR3 extends over 15 amino acids. V was cut by 5 bases and J by 5 bases, with 16 bases left in between. Germline-derived CDR1 and CDR2 are SEHNR and FQNEAQ (reference sequence). The CDR3 coding sequence is TGTGCCAGCAGCGCCCTCGGGCGGGGGCACAATGAGCAGTTCTTC. It encodes CASSALGRGHNEQFF.

J is TRBJ2-5 and V is TRBV5-4, with 8 positions matching TRBD2. This CDR3 spans 16 amino acids. Germline V gene sequence: CDR1 SGHNT, CDR2 YYREEE (reference sequence). Trimming cost V 3 bases and J 6 bases; bases outside gene matches: 13. CDR3 in DNA: TGTGCCAGCAGCTCCCCCGGGACTAGAGGAGTAAAGACCCAGTACTTC. Amino acids: CASSSPGTRGVKTQYF.

This chain connects TRBV6-5 to TRBJ2-7, with TRBD2 identical over 14 bases. The germline V gene encodes CDR1 MNHEY and CDR2 SVGAGI. The CDR3 contains 14 residues. J gave up 9 bases and V 4 bases, and 5 bases lay outside the gene matches. CDR3 region: CASSSGLAGGRQYF. The CDR3 bases are TGTGCCAGCAGTTCTGGACTAGCGGGAGGTAGGCAGTACTTC.

The rearrangement uses TRBV28 and TRBJ2-1; TRBD1 matches 7 bases. The CDR3 spans 15 residues. The V gene end was trimmed by 6 bases and the J gene end by 0 bases; junction bases not matched to a gene: 5. Per the germline V gene, CDR1 is MDHEN and CDR2 is SYDVKM. CDR3 bases: TGTGCCAGCAGGGGACAGCCGAGCTCCTACAATGAGCAGTTCTTC. This sequence encodes CASRGQPSSYNEQFF.

The chain employs TRBV6-4 and TRBJ2-5; possibly TRBD1 for D (6 bases). Germline values: CDR1 MRHNA, CDR2 SNTAGT. V was shortened by 11 bases and J by 5 bases, with 27 bases between the two germline ends. The CDR3 is 16 amino acids. The CDR3 nucleotides are TGTGCCGGACTCCGGGACAAGAAGAGAAGTGAGGAGACCCAGTACTTC. It codes for CAGLRDKKRSEETQYF.

This chain uses TRBV11-2 with TRBJ1-2; 7 nucleotides agree with TRBD1. The V gene's germline CDR1 is SGHAT and CDR2 FQNNGV. CDR3 length: 13 residues. Trimming took 5 bases from V and 5 from J; bases not matched to a gene: 5. In DNA, the CDR3 is TGTGCCAGCAGCCGGGACAGCTATTATGGCTACACCTTC. This codes for CASSRDSYYGYTF.

The genes are TRBV11-2 and TRBJ2-1; 10 bases fit TRBD2. Germline loops: CDR1 SGHAT, CDR2 FQNNGV. V was clipped by 5 bases and J by 3 bases; unmatched bases: 4. CDR3 length equals 15 residues. The CDR3 DNA reads TGTGCCAGCAGCCGGAGCGGGGGGGTCTACAATGAGCAGTTCTTC. Translation gives CASSRSGGVYNEQFF.

The V gene is TRBV30, the J gene TRBJ1-1, with TRBD1 as a possible D gene (5 bases). Germline values: CDR1 GTSNPN, CDR2 SVGIG (reference sequence). This CDR3 region has 13 residues. Between the trimmed V and J ends, which lost 3 bases and 2 bases, there was a span of 10 bases. The CDR3 reads CAWSRQLNTEAFF. CDR3 coding DNA: TGTGCCTGGAGCAGACAGTTAAACACTGAAGCTTTCTTT. Full variable domain (remainder filled in from reference TRBV30 and TRBJ1-1): SQTIHQWPATLVQPVGSPLSLECTVEGTSNPNLYWYRQAAGRGLQLLFYSVGIGQISSEVPQNLSASRPQDRQFILSSKKLLLSDSGFYLCAWSRQLNTEAFFGQGTRLTVV.

The chain recombines TRBV30 with TRBJ1-2, with D tentatively TRBD1 (5 bases). This CDR3 contains 18 residues. Deletions cut 2 bases from V and 4 bases from J, with 26 bases between. CDR1 GTSNPN and CDR2 SVGIG come from the germline V gene (reference sequence). CDR3 bases: TGTGCCTGGAGTACACCCGGGCCACAGAGCTACGGGGGCTATGGCTACACCTTC. It specifies CAWSTPGPQSYGGYGYTF.

This rearrangement joins TRBV28 to TRBJ2-7; TRBD2 might be the D (7 bases). Germline values: CDR1 MDHEN, CDR2 SYDVKM. CDR3 size: 12 residues. Trimming left V 6 bases short and J 8 bases short, with 14 bases between. The CDR3 DNA is TGTGCCAGCAGGAAGACGGGGGGCAAGCAGTACTTC. This translates into CASRKTGGKQYF.

The chain employs TRBV11-2 and TRBJ2-7; 9 bases fit TRBD1. The germline CDR1 and CDR2 sequences are SGHAT and FQNNGV. J lost 5 bases, V lost 5 bases, and 7 bases had no gene match. There are 14 residues in the CDR3. CDR3 nucleotide sequence: TGTGCCAGCAGCCGAGGGGGACAGGGTAACGAGCAGTACTTC. Encoded protein: CASSRGGQGNEQYF.

This chain connects TRBV28 to TRBJ1-2; 7 nucleotides line up with TRBD1. CDR1 and CDR2 (germline): MDHEN, SYDVKM. The J segment lost 4 bases and the V segment lost 5 bases, leaving 10 bases of the junction unmatched. The CDR3 covers 15 residues. The CDR3 region has the DNA TGTGCCAGCAGTCCCTCACTTGCAGGGGGCTATGGCTACACCTTC. It encodes CASSPSLAGGYGYTF.

The V gene is TRBV6-6, the J gene TRBJ2-3, with a weak D call TRBD1 (6 bases). Per the germline V gene, CDR1 is MNHNY and CDR2 is SVGAGI (reference sequence). The CDR3 extends over 15 amino acids. Trimming shortened V by 2 bases and J by 2 bases, and 11 bases separated the two germline ends. The CDR3 nucleotides are TGTGCCAGCAGTTACGGTGCAGGGGACACAGATACGCAGTATTTT. It yields the protein CASSYGAGDTDTQYF.

This chain links TRBV19 with TRBJ1-1; D ambiguous. Germline CDR1 LNHDA, CDR2 SQIVND (reference sequence). V lost 6 bases, J lost 5 bases, and 13 bases lay in between. The CDR3 sequence is 13 residues long. CDR3 protein: CASSLMAGTEAFF. The CDR3 region has the DNA TGTGCCAGTAGCCTAATGGCGGGGACTGAAGCTTTCTTT.

This sequence joins TRBV28 and TRBJ1-3; D is unclear. The length of the CDR3 is 13 residues. V gave up 3 bases and J gave up 4 bases, with 7 bases separating them. Germline V CDR1 and CDR2: MDHEN, SYDVKM. The CDR3 nucleotides are TGTGCCAGCAGTTTGGGAGGGGGAAACACCATATATTTT. Its translation: CASSLGGGNTIYF.